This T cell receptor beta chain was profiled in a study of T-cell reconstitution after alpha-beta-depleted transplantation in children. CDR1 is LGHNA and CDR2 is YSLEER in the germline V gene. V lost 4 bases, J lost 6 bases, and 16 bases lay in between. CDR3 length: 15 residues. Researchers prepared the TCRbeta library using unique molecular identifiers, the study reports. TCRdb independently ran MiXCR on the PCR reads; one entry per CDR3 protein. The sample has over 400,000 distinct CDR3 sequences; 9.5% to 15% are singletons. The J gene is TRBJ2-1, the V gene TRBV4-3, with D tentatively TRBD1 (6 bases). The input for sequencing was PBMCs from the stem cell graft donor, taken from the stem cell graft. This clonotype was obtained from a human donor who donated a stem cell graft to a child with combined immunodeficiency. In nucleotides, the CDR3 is TGCGCCAGCAGCCCTATGTATGGGGGCCTCAATGAGCAGTTCTTC. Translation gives CASSPMYGGLNEQFF.